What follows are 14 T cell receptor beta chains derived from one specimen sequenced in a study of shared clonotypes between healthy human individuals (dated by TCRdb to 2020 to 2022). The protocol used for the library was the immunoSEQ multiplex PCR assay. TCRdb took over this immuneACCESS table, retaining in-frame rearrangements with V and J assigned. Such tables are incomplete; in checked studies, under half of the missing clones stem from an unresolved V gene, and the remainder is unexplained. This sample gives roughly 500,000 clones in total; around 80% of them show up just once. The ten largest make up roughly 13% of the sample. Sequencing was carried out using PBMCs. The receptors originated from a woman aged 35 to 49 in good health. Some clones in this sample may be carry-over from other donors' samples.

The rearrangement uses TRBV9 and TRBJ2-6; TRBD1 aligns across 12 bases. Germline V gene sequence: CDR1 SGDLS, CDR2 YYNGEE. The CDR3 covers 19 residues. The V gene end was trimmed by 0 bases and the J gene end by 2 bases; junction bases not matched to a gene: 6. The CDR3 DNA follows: TGTGCCAGCAGCGTAGCTGGGGACAGGGGGCATACTGGGGCCAACGTCCTGACTTTC. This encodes CASSVAGDRGHTGANVLTF.

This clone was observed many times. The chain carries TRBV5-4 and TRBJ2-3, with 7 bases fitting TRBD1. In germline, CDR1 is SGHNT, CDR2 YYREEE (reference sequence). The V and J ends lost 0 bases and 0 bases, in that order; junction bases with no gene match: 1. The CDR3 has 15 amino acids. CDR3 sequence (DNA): TGTGCCAGCAGCTTGGGGGACAGAAGCACAGATACGCAGTATTTT. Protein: CASSLGDRSTDTQYF. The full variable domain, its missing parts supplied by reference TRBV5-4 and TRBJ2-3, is ETGVTQSPTHLIKTRGQQVTLRCSSQSGHNTVSWYQQALGQGPQFIFQYYREEENGRGNFPPRFSGLQFPNYSSELNVNALELDDSALYLCASSLGDRSTDTQYFGPGTRLTVL.

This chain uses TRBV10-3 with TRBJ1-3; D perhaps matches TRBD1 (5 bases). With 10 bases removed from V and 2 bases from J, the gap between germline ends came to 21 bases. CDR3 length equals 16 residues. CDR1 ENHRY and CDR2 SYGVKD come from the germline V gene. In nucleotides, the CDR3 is TGTGCCACCCGTTTCCCCGCCGACAGTCCTGGAAACACCATATATTTT. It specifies CATRFPADSPGNTIYF.

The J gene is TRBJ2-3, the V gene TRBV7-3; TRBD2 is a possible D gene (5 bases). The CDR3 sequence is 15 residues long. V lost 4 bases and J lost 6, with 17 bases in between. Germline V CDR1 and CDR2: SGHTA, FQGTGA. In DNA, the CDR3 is TGTGCCAGCAGCTCACTAGGCTCCCCGGAGGATACGCAGTATTTT. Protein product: CASSSLGSPEDTQYF.

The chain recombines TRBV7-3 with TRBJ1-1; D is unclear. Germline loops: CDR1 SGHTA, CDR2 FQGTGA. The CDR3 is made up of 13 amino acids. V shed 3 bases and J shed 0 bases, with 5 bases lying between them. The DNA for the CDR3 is TGTGCCAGCAGCTTTAACCTGAACACTGAAGCTTTCTTT. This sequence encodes CASSFNLNTEAFF.

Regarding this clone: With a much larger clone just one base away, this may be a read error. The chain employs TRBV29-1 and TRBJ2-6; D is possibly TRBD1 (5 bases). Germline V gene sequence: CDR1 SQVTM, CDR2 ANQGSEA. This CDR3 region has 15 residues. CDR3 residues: CSVGQTYSGANVPTF. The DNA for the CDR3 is TGCAGCGTTGGACAGACCTACTCTGGGGCCAACGTCCCGACTTTC.

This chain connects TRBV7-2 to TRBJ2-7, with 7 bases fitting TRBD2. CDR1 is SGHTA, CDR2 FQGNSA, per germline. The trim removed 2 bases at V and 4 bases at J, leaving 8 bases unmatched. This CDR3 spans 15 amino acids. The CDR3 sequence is CASSLRLAARYEQYF. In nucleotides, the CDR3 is TGTGCCAGCAGCTTAAGACTAGCCGCGAGGTACGAGCAGTACTTC.

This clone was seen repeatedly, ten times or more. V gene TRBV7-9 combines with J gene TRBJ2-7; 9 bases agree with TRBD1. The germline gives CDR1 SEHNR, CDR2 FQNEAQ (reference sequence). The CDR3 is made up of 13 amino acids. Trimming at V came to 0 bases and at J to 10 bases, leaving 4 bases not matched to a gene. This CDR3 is CASSLAPGQGQYF. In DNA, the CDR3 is TGTGCCAGCAGCTTAGCCCCGGGACAGGGACAGTACTTC.

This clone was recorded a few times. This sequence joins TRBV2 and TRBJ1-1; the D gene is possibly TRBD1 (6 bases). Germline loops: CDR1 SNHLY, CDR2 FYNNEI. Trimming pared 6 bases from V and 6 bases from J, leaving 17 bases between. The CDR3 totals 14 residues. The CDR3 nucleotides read TGTGCCAGCAGCGTGGGACACCGAGGGCCTGAAGCTTTCTTT. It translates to CASSVGHRGPEAFF.

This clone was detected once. The CDR3 spells CASTGADVSSYNEQFF. CDR3 DNA sequence: TGTGCCAGCACCGGCGCGGATGTGAGCTCCTACAATGAGCAGTTCTTC. The chain is built from TRBV9 and TRBJ2-1, with D unresolved. The germline V gene encodes CDR1 SGDLS and CDR2 YYNGEE. Trimming stripped 6 bases from V and 0 bases from J, with 16 bases between. There are 16 residues in the CDR3.

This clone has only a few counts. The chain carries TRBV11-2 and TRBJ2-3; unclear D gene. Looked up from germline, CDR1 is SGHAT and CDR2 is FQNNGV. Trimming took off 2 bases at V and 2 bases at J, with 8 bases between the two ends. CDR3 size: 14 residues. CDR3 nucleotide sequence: TGTGCCAGCAGCTTACTAGGGATCACAGATACGCAGTATTTT. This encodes CASSLLGITDTQYF. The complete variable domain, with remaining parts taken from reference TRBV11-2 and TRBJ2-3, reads EAGVAQSPRYKIIEKRQSVAFWCNPISGHATLYWYQQILGQGPKLLIQFQNNGVVDDSQLPKDRFSAERLKGVDSTLKIQPAKLEDSAVYLCASSLLGITDTQYFGPGTRLTVL.

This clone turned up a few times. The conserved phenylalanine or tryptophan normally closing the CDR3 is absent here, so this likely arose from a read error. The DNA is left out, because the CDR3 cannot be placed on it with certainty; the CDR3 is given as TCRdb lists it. The chain's CDR3 is CASSCGRTSDPRQRC. The J gene is TRBJ2-7, the V gene TRBV7-2; the table's D gene call, TRBD2, was not cross checked with the DNA. The CDR3 is 15 amino acids long, termini counted. Germline V lookup: CDR1 SGHTA, CDR2 FQGNSA.

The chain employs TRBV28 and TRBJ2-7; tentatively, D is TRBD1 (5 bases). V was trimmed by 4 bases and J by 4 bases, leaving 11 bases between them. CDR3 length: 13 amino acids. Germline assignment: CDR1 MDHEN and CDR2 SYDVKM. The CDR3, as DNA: TGTGCCAGCAGTTCACGACAGTGGTACGAGCAGTACTTC. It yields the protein CASSSRQWYEQYF.

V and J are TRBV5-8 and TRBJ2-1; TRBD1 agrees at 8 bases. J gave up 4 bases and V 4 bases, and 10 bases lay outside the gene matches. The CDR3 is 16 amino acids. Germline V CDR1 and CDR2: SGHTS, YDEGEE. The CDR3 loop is CASSLHGQGEYNEQFF. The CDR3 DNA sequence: TGTGCCAGCAGCCTCCATGGACAGGGCGAGTACAATGAGCAGTTCTTC.